The 7 T cell receptor beta chains given below trace back to one sample, sequenced in a study of OX40 agonist ivuxolimab in advanced cancers. Sequencing was performed with immunoSEQ multiplex PCR; in TCRdb, only in-frame clones are kept and a portion is missing. The top ten hold around 1.9% of the sample, which has 55,000 to 80,000 clones, around nine tenths seen once. The specimen was CD4+ or CD8+ T cells sorted from blood, collected in a trial of the OX40 agonist ivuxolimab. Receptor source: an adult with an advanced solid tumor such as melanoma, head and neck, liver or kidney cancer.

The V and J genes are TRBV5-1 and TRBJ2-1; D gene ambiguous. The CDR3 loop spans 11 amino acids. CDR1 is SGHRS and CDR2 is YFSETQ in the germline V gene. Trimming took off 0 bases at V and 8 bases at J, with 3 bases between the two ends. This chain's CDR3 is CASSLEYEQFF. In nucleotides, the CDR3 is TGCGCCAGCAGCTTGGAATATGAGCAGTTCTTC.

The gene calls are TRBV6-1 and TRBJ1-5; D is perhaps TRBD1 (5 bases). Deletions cut 2 bases from V and 7 bases from J, with 15 bases between. CDR1 MNHNS and CDR2 SASEGT come from the germline V gene. This CDR3 has 15 residues. CDR3 nucleotide sequence: TGTGCCAGCAGTGAAATGAACAGGTCCGGGCAGCCCCAGCATTTT. Its translation: CASSEMNRSGQPQHF.

This chain links TRBV28 with TRBJ1-4, with TRBD1 as a possible D gene (6 bases). The CDR3 is 14 residues long. V gave up 3 bases and J gave up 8 bases, with 13 bases separating them. Germline CDR1 and CDR2: MDHEN and SYDVKM. Here the CDR3 reads CASSLQGPVEKLFF. The DNA for the CDR3 is TGTGCCAGCAGTTTGCAGGGGCCGGTGGAAAAACTGTTTTTT.

The chain uses TRBV2 and TRBJ2-5; D tentatively reads TRBD1 or TRBD2 (5 bases each). The CDR3 sequence is 16 residues long. Per germline, CDR1 SNHLY and CDR2 FYNNEI. The ends were cut back, 6 bases at V and 1 base at J, with 18 bases in the middle. CDR3 in DNA: TGTGCCAGCAGAACTAGGGGTTCCCGGGTCCAAGAGACCCAGTACTTC. This gives the protein CASRTRGSRVQETQYF.

This clone was picked up one time. The chain combines TRBV18 with TRBJ2-5, with D possibly matching TRBD1 (6 bases). This CDR3 has 16 amino acids. The germline CDR1 and CDR2 sequences are KGHSH and LQKENI. Trimming took 0 bases from V and 5 from J, leaving 16 bases between them. CDR3 sequence reads: CASSPPTGSIGETQYF. DNA of the CDR3: TGTGCCAGCTCACCACCTACAGGGTCAATAGGGGAGACCCAGTACTTC.

The rearrangement links TRBV28 to TRBJ1-5; D remains unclear. V was trimmed by 6 bases and J by 0 bases, leaving 9 bases between them. This CDR3 has 14 residues. Looked up from germline, CDR1 is MDHEN and CDR2 is SYDVKM. CDR3 protein: CASSPAISNQPQHF. CDR3 in DNA: TGTGCCAGCAGCCCAGCTATTAGCAATCAGCCCCAGCATTTT.

The V call is TRBV9, the J call TRBJ2-7; 7 bases map to TRBD1. The ends lost 4 bases at V and 0 bases at J; junction bases unmatched: 10. CDR3 length: 16 amino acids. From germline, CDR1 is SGDLS and CDR2 YYNGEE. The CDR3 spells CASSLSGTASSYEQYF. Here the CDR3 DNA reads TGTGCCAGCAGCCTATCCGGGACAGCGAGCTCCTACGAGCAGTACTTC.